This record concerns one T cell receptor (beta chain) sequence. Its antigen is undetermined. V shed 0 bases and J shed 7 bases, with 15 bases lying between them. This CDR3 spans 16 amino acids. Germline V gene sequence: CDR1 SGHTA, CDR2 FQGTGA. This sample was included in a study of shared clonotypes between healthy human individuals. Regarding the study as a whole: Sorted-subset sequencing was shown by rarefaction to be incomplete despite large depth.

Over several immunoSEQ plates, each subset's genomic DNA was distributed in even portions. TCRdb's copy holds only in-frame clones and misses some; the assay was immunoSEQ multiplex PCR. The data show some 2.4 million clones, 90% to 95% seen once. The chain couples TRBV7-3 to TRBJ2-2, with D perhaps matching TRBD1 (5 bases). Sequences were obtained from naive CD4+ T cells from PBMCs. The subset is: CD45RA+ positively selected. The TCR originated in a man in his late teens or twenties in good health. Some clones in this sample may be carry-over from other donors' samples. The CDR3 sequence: CASSLTFRLGDGELFF. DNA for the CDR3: TGTGCCAGCAGCTTAACGTTCCGCCTAGGGGACGGGGAGCTGTTTTTT.